This T cell receptor (beta chain) came from a study of CD8 T cells in Susac syndrome. An input of roughly 0.45 to 1 ug of RNA was subjected to reverse transcription using random hexamers. Amplification of TCR beta CDR3 was carried out by immunoSEQ multiplex PCR, which covered 54 Vbeta and 13 Jbeta segments. TCRdb independently ran MiXCR on the immunoSEQ multiplex PCR reads; one entry per CDR3 protein. The sample includes tens of thousands of distinct CDR3 sequences, under 96% of them seen just once. CDR1 DFQATT and CDR2 SNEGSKA come from the germline V gene (reference sequence). The CDR3 runs to 15 residues. Trimming removed 6 bases from V and 7 bases from J; junction bases left unmatched: 12. The CD8+ and CD4+ T cells were negatively isolated, with the TEMRA cells enriched by FACS.

The chain couples TRBV20-1 to TRBJ1-6; the match to TRBD1 covers 7 bases. The sample comprised CD4+ T cells from PBMCs. The sequence derives from a human donor with multiple sclerosis. In DNA, the CDR3 is TGCAGTGCACCGGTAGACAGGGCGCCGAATTCACCCCTCCACTTT. This sequence encodes CSAPVDRAPNSPLHF.